This T cell receptor (beta chain) was found in a study of technical replicates of blood from a handful of donors. The repertoire was sequenced with immunoSEQ multiplex PCR; TCRdb's copy has only in-frame clones and lacks some. The profile shows about 7,200 clones, 90% to 97% of them singletons. Sequenced input: PBMCs. This clonotype was obtained from a human donor in good health.

The CDR3 DNA is TGTGCCAGCAGCGCTCTGAGGCAGAACACCGGGGAGCTGTTTTTT. Translated: CASSALRQNTGELFF. This chain links TRBV5-5 with TRBJ2-2; D is unclear. The CDR3 contains 15 residues. Per the germline V gene, CDR1 is SGHKS and CDR2 is YYEKEE (reference sequence). The germline V and J ends were trimmed by 4 bases and 1 base, with 11 bases remaining between them. Full variable domain (outside the CDR3, taken from reference TRBV5-5 and TRBJ2-2): DAGVTQSPTHLIKTRGQQVTLRCSPISGHKSVSWYQQVLGQGPQFIFQYYEKEERGRGNFPDRFSARQFPNYSSELNVNALLLGDSALYLCASSALRQNTGELFFGEGSRLTVL.